Each of the 32 T cell receptor beta chains below was sequenced from the same sample in a study of cytomegalovirus exposure and HLA in healthy donors. Use of 60 Vbeta and 13 Jbeta primers characterized the PCR. Libraries were prepared by immunoSEQ multiplex PCR; TCRdb keeps only in-frame clonotypes and omits some of them. The sample contains around 170,000 clones, approximately 71% of which appear only once. The sample comprised PBMCs. Source of these receptors: a girl between 10 and 17 years old in good health and CMV-seronegative.

This clone has more than one count but fewer than ten. The CDR3 region is CASQTSFNTEAFF. The CDR3 nucleotides read TGTGCCAGCCAAACATCCTTCAACACTGAAGCTTTCTTT. The chain has TRBV6-5 and TRBJ1-1; no firm D call. CDR3 length equals 13 residues. V dropped 8 bases and J dropped 2 bases, with 12 bases sitting between them. Germline V gene lookup returns CDR1 MNHEY and CDR2 SVGAGI.

This chain joins TRBV6-5 and TRBJ1-2; 7 positions agree with TRBD1. The CDR3 has 13 residues. In germline, CDR1 is MNHEY, CDR2 SVGAGI. V lost 6 bases and J lost 8; bases outside the gene matches: 9. CDR3 amino acids: CASSPTGADGYTF. The CDR3 DNA sequence: TGTGCCAGCAGCCCCACAGGGGCGGACGGCTACACCTTC.

The chain links TRBV7-2 to TRBJ1-1; a weak D match, TRBD1 (5 bases). Germline CDR1 and CDR2: SGHTA and FQGNSA. V was pared by 3 bases and J by 1 base, with 12 bases between. This CDR3 has 15 amino acids. The CDR3 protein is CASSLEGFRNTEAFF. The CDR3 DNA is TGTGCCAGCAGCTTGGAGGGGTTTAGGAACACTGAAGCTTTCTTT.

The gene calls are TRBV5-1 and TRBJ1-6, with D possibly TRBD1 on 5 matching bases. The V and J ends lost 3 bases and 8 bases respectively, with 12 bases between them. The CDR3 sequence is 14 residues long. Per germline, CDR1 SGHRS and CDR2 YFSETQ. CDR3 residues: CASSYRGGDSPLHF. As DNA, the CDR3 is TGCGCCAGCAGCTATCGGGGGGGGGATTCACCCCTCCACTTT.

The V and J genes are TRBV18 and TRBJ1-5; D unresolved. The ends were cut back, 2 bases at V and 7 bases at J, with 9 bases in the middle. The germline gives CDR1 KGHSH, CDR2 LQKENI. This CDR3 contains 13 residues. CDR3 bases: TGTGCCAGCTCACCATCGGGAAACCAGCCCCAGCATTTT. Translating it yields CASSPSGNQPQHF.

This clone turned up a few times. The V gene is TRBV9, the J gene TRBJ2-1; TRBD1 might be the D (6 bases). Trimming took 0 bases from V and 7 from J, leaving 20 bases between them. This CDR3 region has 17 residues. Germline CDR1 reads SGDLS; CDR2 reads YYNGEE. CDR3 protein: CASSVAPSGTPSNEQFF. Here the CDR3 DNA reads TGTGCCAGCAGCGTAGCTCCTTCAGGGACACCCAGTAATGAGCAGTTCTTC.

V usage is TRBV15 and J usage is TRBJ2-2; a weak D match, TRBD2 (6 bases). V lost 2 bases to trimming and J lost 5 bases, with 18 bases between them. Germline V lookup: CDR1 LNHNV, CDR2 YYDKDF (reference sequence). The CDR3 loop spans 17 amino acids. The CDR3 region is CATSRTRTGLVTGELFF. The CDR3 nucleotides read TGTGCCACCAGCAGAACACGTACGGGACTTGTTACCGGGGAGCTGTTTTTT.

Note on this clone: At one end the junction does not follow the germline gene, possibly because of a read error. The CDR3 DNA is TGTGCCAGCAGCCTTCCTAGCGGGGGGGCACACAATTTT. Its protein is CASSLPSGGAHNF. The chain recombines TRBV5-4 with TRBJ2-3; TRBD2 aligns across 12 bases. Germline-derived CDR1 and CDR2 are SGHNT and YYREEE (reference sequence). This CDR3 region has 13 residues.

The CDR3 nucleotides read TGCGCCAGCAGCCCACCGGACAGTAACTATGGCTACACCTTC. Translating gives CASSPPDSNYGYTF. The V and J genes are TRBV5-1 and TRBJ1-2; D is perhaps TRBD1 (6 bases). Trimming shortened V by 4 bases and J by 1 base, and 11 bases separated the two germline ends. The germline CDR1 and CDR2 sequences are SGHRS and YFSETQ. This CDR3 spans 14 amino acids.

This sequence joins TRBV7-9 and TRBJ1-2; weak D call: TRBD1 (6 bases). The germline V and J ends were trimmed by 2 bases and 1 base, with 11 bases remaining between them. In germline, CDR1 is SEHNR, CDR2 FQNEAQ (reference sequence). The CDR3 length is 15 residues. The CDR3 DNA sequence: TGTGCCAGCAGCTTAACAGGGCCCTATAACTATGGCTACACCTTC. The encoded protein is CASSLTGPYNYGYTF.

J is TRBJ1-2 and V is TRBV11-2; possibly TRBD1 for D (5 bases). The CDR3 loop spans 15 amino acids. Germline CDR1 SGHAT, CDR2 FQNNGV. The ends were cut back, 5 bases at V and 4 bases at J, with 17 bases in the middle. The CDR3 nucleotides are TGTGCCAGCAGCCCTCGACCCCGTGGGGCCTATGGCTACACCTTC. Amino acids: CASSPRPRGAYGYTF.

The V and J genes are TRBV5-1 and TRBJ2-1, with D maybe TRBD1 (5 bases). V was pared by 0 bases and J by 4 bases, with 11 bases between. In germline, CDR1 is SGHRS, CDR2 YFSETQ. The CDR3 sequence is 15 residues long. This CDR3 is CASSLAGQGYNEQFF. CDR3 DNA sequence: TGCGCCAGCAGCTTGGCCGGCCAGGGTTACAATGAGCAGTTCTTC. The whole variable domain, remainder taken from reference TRBV5-1 and TRBJ2-1, is KAGVTQTPRYLIKTRGQQVTLSCSPISGHRSVSWYQQTPGQGLQFLFEYFSETQRNKGNFPGRFSGRQFSNSRSEMNVSTLELGDSALYLCASSLAGQGYNEQFFGPGTRLTVL.

This rearrangement joins TRBV5-8 to TRBJ1-5; D is ambiguous. This CDR3 comprises 16 residues. V was pared by 0 bases and J by 4 bases, with 14 bases between. Germline assignment: CDR1 SGHTS and CDR2 YDEGEE. The CDR3 loop reads CASSLGGFQLNQPQHF. The CDR3 DNA reads as TGTGCCAGCAGCTTGGGAGGTTTTCAGCTAAATCAGCCCCAGCATTTT. The full variable domain, completed using reference TRBV5-8 and TRBJ1-5, is EAGVTQSPTHLIKTRGQQATLRCSPISGHTSVYWYQQALGLGLQFLLWYDEGEERNRGNFPPRFSGRQFPNYSSELNVNALELEDSALYLCASSLGGFQLNQPQHFGDGTRLSIL.

The rearrangement links TRBV5-1 to TRBJ2-5; 11 bases align to TRBD2. Trimming at V came to 2 bases and at J to 0 bases, leaving 3 bases not matched to a gene. The CDR3 is made up of 16 amino acids. CDR1 is SGHRS and CDR2 is YFSETQ in the germline V gene. CDR3 protein: CASSFTSGGNQETQYF. CDR3 sequence (DNA): TGCGCCAGCAGCTTTACTAGCGGGGGCAACCAAGAGACCCAGTACTTC.

CDR3 sequence reads: CASSTGGETEAFF. CDR3 DNA: TGCGCCAGCAGCACGGGGGGGGAAACTGAAGCTTTCTTT. The chain couples TRBV5-1 to TRBJ1-1, with a tentative D call TRBD1 (5 bases). The CDR3 contains 13 residues. The V gene's germline CDR1 is SGHRS and CDR2 YFSETQ. V was pared by 4 bases and J by 5 bases, with 12 bases between.

The chain combines TRBV11-3 with TRBJ2-1, with a possible D match to TRBD2 (6 bases). Germline assignment: CDR1 SGHNT and CDR2 YENEEA. Trimming left V 5 bases short and J 9 bases short, with 20 bases between. The CDR3 consists of 15 residues. The CDR3 is CASSEPLASVGEQFF. Here the CDR3 DNA reads TGTGCCAGCAGCGAACCCCTGGCTAGCGTAGGTGAGCAGTTCTTC.

On this clone: Distinct nucleotide sequences in the sample also encode this CDR3. The gene calls are TRBV9 and TRBJ2-1, with D hard to call. Germline values: CDR1 SGDLS, CDR2 YYNGEE. V dropped 0 bases and J dropped 0 bases, with 4 bases sitting between them. There are 14 residues in the CDR3. DNA of the CDR3: TGTGCCAGCAGCGTAGCAGGCTCCTACAATGAGCAGTTCTTC. Residues: CASSVAGSYNEQFF.

This clone has a handful of counts. V is TRBV4-1 and J is TRBJ2-7; D ambiguous. Germline assignment: CDR1 MGHRA and CDR2 YSYEKL. The CDR3 has 13 residues. V dropped 0 bases and J dropped 4 bases, with 7 bases sitting between them. The CDR3 here is CASSQDFGYEQYF. The CDR3 DNA is TGCGCCAGCAGCCAAGATTTCGGGTACGAGCAGTACTTC.

J is TRBJ2-7 and V is TRBV5-1, with a possible D match to TRBD2 (5 bases). The CDR3 sequence is 14 residues long. Per germline, CDR1 SGHRS and CDR2 YFSETQ. V was shortened by 4 bases and J by 0 bases, with 11 bases between the two germline ends. The CDR3 bases are TGCGCCAGCAGCGTGGGAGAGTCCTCCTACGAGCAGTACTTC. Protein: CASSVGESSYEQYF.

The J gene is TRBJ2-7, the V gene TRBV28, with a possible D match to TRBD1 (5 bases). Germline CDR1 reads MDHEN; CDR2 reads SYDVKM. Trimming left V 3 bases short and J 3 bases short, with 12 bases between. The CDR3 totals 14 residues. DNA of the CDR3: TGTGCCAGCAGTTTGGCACAGGACAACTACGAGCAGTACTTC. Amino acids: CASSLAQDNYEQYF.

The rearrangement uses TRBV6-6 and TRBJ2-3; 11 bases match TRBD2. The V segment lost 6 bases and the J segment 2 bases; nucleotides outside the gene matches: 4. This CDR3 is built from 15 residues. The germline gives CDR1 MNHNY, CDR2 SVGAGI (reference sequence). The CDR3 loop reads CASSRTSGYTDTQYF. The CDR3 nucleotides are TGTGCCAGCAGCCGGACTAGCGGGTACACAGATACGCAGTATTTT.

This chain joins TRBV10-3 and TRBJ1-1; 8 bases align to TRBD1. From germline, CDR1 is ENHRY and CDR2 SYGVKD. J gave up 5 bases and V 0 bases, and 5 bases lay outside the gene matches. The length of the CDR3 is 15 residues. As DNA, the CDR3 is TGTGCCATCAGTGAGTCCACAGGGGGAGGGACTGAAGCTTTCTTT. Protein: CAISESTGGGTEAFF.

The V and J genes are TRBV29-1 and TRBJ1-1; a possible D gene is TRBD1 (6 bases). Trimming removed 3 bases at V and 1 base at J, with 12 bases between. Germline V gene lookup returns CDR1 SQVTM and CDR2 ANQGSEA. This CDR3 contains 14 residues. CDR3 bases: TGCAGCGTTGACTACAGGGTGAGGAACACTGAAGCTTTCTTT. Translating it yields CSVDYRVRNTEAFF.

This clone was seen once. The J gene is TRBJ2-1, the V gene TRBV29-1, with D hard to call. The CDR3 consists of 13 residues. Per germline, CDR1 SQVTM and CDR2 ANQGSEA. V was cut by 6 bases and J by 1 base, with 10 bases left in between. The CDR3 here is CSVTGLSYNEQFF. In DNA form, the CDR3 reads TGCAGCGTCACCGGGTTATCCTACAATGAGCAGTTCTTC.

This clone was observed a few times. V and J are TRBV30 and TRBJ1-2; D may be TRBD1 (6 bases). Germline CDR1 is GTSNPN and CDR2 is SVGIG (reference sequence). The V end lost 0 bases, the J end lost 8 bases, and 13 bases lay between the germline ends. The CDR3 is 13 residues long. CDR3 nucleotides: TGTGCCTGGAGTGTTCCCCCAGGGGAGGGCTACACCTTC. Translating it yields CAWSVPPGEGYTF. Drawing the rest from reference TRBV30 and TRBJ1-2, the complete variable domain is SQTIHQWPATLVQPVGSPLSLECTVEGTSNPNLYWYRQAAGRGLQLLFYSVGIGQISSEVPQNLSASRPQDRQFILSSKKLLLSDSGFYLCAWSVPPGEGYTFGSGTRLTVV.

The chain recombines TRBV11-2 with TRBJ1-5, with D unclear. The V end lost 1 base, the J end lost 4 bases, and 5 bases lay between the germline ends. The germline V gene encodes CDR1 SGHAT and CDR2 FQNNGV. The CDR3 sequence is 13 residues long. CDR3 region: CASSLGVNQPQHF. CDR3 coding DNA: TGTGCCAGCAGCTTAGGCGTAAATCAGCCCCAGCATTTT.

V is TRBV7-8 and J is TRBJ2-7; D perhaps matches TRBD2 (6 bases). This CDR3 comprises 14 residues. CDR1 is SGHVS, CDR2 FQNEAQ, per germline. V was trimmed by 2 bases and J by 5 bases, leaving 13 bases between them. The CDR3 spells CASSLRREIHEQYF. DNA for the CDR3: TGTGCCAGCAGCTTACGGAGGGAAATCCACGAGCAGTACTTC.

This chain uses TRBV6-5 with TRBJ2-7; 7 bases agree with TRBD1. This CDR3 is built from 12 residues. V lost 6 bases and J lost 7; bases outside the gene matches: 6. Germline loops: CDR1 MNHEY, CDR2 SVGAGI. CDR3 nucleotide sequence: TGTGCCAGCAGCCCGACAGGGTTGGAGCAGTACTTC. Protein sequence: CASSPTGLEQYF.

The gene calls are TRBV7-2 and TRBJ1-5; D unresolved. The CDR3 runs 12 residues. The V end lost 1 base, the J end lost 9 bases, and 7 bases lay between the germline ends. CDR1 SGHTA and CDR2 FQGNSA come from the germline V gene. The CDR3 nucleotides are TGTGCCAGCAGCTTAGGCGAGGCGCCCCAGCATTTT. It is translated as CASSLGEAPQHF.

There are a few counts of this clone. The V gene is TRBV6-4, the J gene TRBJ2-1; 10 bases line up with TRBD2. Per the germline V gene, CDR1 is MRHNA and CDR2 is SNTAGT. The V gene end was trimmed by 0 bases and the J gene end by 6 bases; junction bases not matched to a gene: 2. This CDR3 has 15 residues. In DNA, the CDR3 is TGTGCCAGCAGTGACTCAGCGGGGGGGCCCAATGAGCAGTTCTTC. Its protein is CASSDSAGGPNEQFF.

This chain uses TRBV10-1 with TRBJ2-7, with a possible D match to TRBD1 (6 bases). The CDR3 is 13 residues long. V was trimmed by 6 bases and J by 2 bases, leaving 11 bases between them. CDR1 WNHNN and CDR2 SYGVQD come from the germline V gene (reference sequence). The CDR3 DNA sequence: TGCGCCAGCAGCCCAGGGGTGGCCTACGAGCAGTACTTC. It translates to CASSPGVAYEQYF.

The rearrangement links TRBV5-1 to TRBJ1-2, with TRBD1 identical over 12 bases. This CDR3 spans 17 amino acids. Looked up from germline, CDR1 is SGHRS and CDR2 is YFSETQ. Unmatched junction bases numbered 11, after V lost 4 bases and J lost 4 bases. The CDR3 here is CASSPGQGAAPLYGYTF. DNA for the CDR3: TGCGCCAGCAGCCCGGGACAGGGGGCCGCTCCTCTCTATGGCTACACCTTC.